This section outlines one TCR beta chain sequence together with its context. The antigen is undetermined. Measured with immunoSEQ multiplex PCR; TCRdb has only the in-frame clones, and not every one. This table has under 300,000 clones, approximately 83% appearing once. This record comes from a study of Tregs in tolerant kidney transplant recipients. General observations from the study: The most relevant donor-specific Treg TCRbeta repertoire apparently came from expansion with activated donor B cells.

This TCR came from a human donor in good health. Sequences were obtained from CD4+ T cells from blood.

CDR3: CATSRGDRGRESPLHF. The CDR3 coding sequence is TGTGCCACCAGCAGAGGAGACAGGGGGCGCGAATCACCCCTCCACTTT. This chain links TRBV15 with TRBJ1-6, with 10 bases aligning to TRBD1. Looked up from germline, CDR1 is LNHNV and CDR2 is YYDKDF (reference sequence). The CDR3 extends over 16 amino acids. Trimming removed 1 base from V and 10 bases from J; junction bases left unmatched: 7. The full variable domain, completed using reference TRBV15 and TRBJ1-6, is DAMVIQNPRYQVTQFGKPVTLSCSQTLNHNVMYWYQQKSSQAPKLLFHYYDKDFNNEADTPDNFQSRRPNTSFCFLDIRSPGLGDTAMYLCATSRGDRGRESPLHFGNGTRLTVT.